Listed below are T cell receptor beta chains from one sample, sequenced in a study of T-cell memory formation after mild COVID-19. TCRdb called the 5' RACE reads again in MiXCR, with one record for every CDR3 protein. The data hold some 7,400 distinct CDR3 sequences, with 30% to 40% observed a single time. The sequenced sample consisted of PBMCs or a T cell subset sorted from them (not recorded which). These receptors all come from an adult woman who had mild COVID-19 (a few samples of this study predate the infection). Cell type and time point are not known. Both conserved end residues are part of each CDR3.

TRBJ2-1	TRBV24-1	CATSDDGVTYNEQFF
TRBJ1-1	TRBV7-2	CASSPQGALNTEAFF
TRBJ1-5	TRBV5-1	CASSLTGTSDQPQHF
TRBJ1-6	TRBV7-3	CASSLNGRAGDSSPLHF
TRBJ1-2	TRBV7-9	CASSLWQGDGYTF
TRBJ2-7	TRBV5-1	CASSWGGLAGDEQYF
TRBJ2-3	TRBV7-8	CASSSSQGTQYF
TRBJ2-1	TRBV3-1	CASSLGQGLSNEQFF
TRBJ2-3	TRBV7-2	CASSLGRSTDTQYF
TRBJ2-7	TRBV5-4	CASSLEGQGAKEQYF
TRBJ2-5	TRBV5-4	CASSFRGLAGGETQYF
TRBJ2-7	TRBV7-9	CASSPGRPYEQYF
TRBJ1-5	TRBV4-1	CASSQIRGGGNQPQHF
TRBJ1-1	TRBV30	CAWSVLGSTEAFF
TRBJ2-7	TRBV29-1	CSVEDRGKRPEQYF
TRBJ2-3	TRBV12-3/TRBV12-4	CASSLSGTGRTDTQYF
TRBJ2-1	TRBV19	CASSTGTGNNEQFF
TRBJ2-5	TRBV7-2	CASSSGGAPETQYF
TRBJ1-1	TRBV7-8	CASSSGPNTEAFF
TRBJ1-1	TRBV3-1	CASSPRTGKVKTEAFF
TRBJ2-1	TRBV6-2/TRBV6-3	CASSDPGTLSYNEQFF
TRBJ2-7	TRBV7-9	CASSPPGAGTYEQYF
TRBJ2-2	TRBV7-9	CASSLGPSDGTGELFF
TRBJ2-7	TRBV20-1	CSAPRAGRMRYEQYF
TRBJ2-7	TRBV18	CASSPPGRQTYEQYF
TRBJ2-1	TRBV29-1	CSVGFMGNEQFF
TRBJ2-7	TRBV9	CASSLDGAGRDEQYF
TRBJ2-3	TRBV7-3	CASSSLARSTDTQYF
TRBJ1-1	TRBV29-1	CSVVPGNTEAFF
TRBJ2-3	TRBV6-2/TRBV6-3	CASSQGLASLSGTDTQYF
TRBJ2-1	TRBV5-1	CASSLGQGADEQFF
TRBJ2-2	TRBV19	CASSIAGGGNTGELFF
TRBJ1-2	TRBV4-3	CASSHLGSVSNYGYTF
TRBJ2-3	TRBV7-2	CASSSSDTQYF
TRBJ2-1	TRBV7-3	CASSSQGDNEQFF